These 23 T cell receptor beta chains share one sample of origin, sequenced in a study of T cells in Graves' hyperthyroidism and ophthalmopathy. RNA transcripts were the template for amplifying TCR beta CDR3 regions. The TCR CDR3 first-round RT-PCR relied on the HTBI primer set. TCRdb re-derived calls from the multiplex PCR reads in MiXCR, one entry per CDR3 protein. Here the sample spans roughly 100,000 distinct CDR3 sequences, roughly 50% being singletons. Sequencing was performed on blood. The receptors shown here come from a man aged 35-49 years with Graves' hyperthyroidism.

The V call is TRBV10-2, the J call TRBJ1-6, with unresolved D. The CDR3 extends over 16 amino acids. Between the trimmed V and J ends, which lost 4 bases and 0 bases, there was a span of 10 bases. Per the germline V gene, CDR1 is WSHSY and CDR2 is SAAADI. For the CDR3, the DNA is TGCGCCAGCAGTGCTACCAGGAGCTCCTATAATTCACCCCTCCACTTT. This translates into CASSATRSSYNSPLHF.

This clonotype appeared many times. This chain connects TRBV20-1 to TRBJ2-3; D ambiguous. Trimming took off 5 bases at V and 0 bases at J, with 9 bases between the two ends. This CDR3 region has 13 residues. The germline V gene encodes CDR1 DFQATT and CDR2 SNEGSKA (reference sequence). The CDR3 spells CSARSDSTDTQYF. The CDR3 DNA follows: TGCAGTGCTCGAAGTGACAGCACAGATACGCAGTATTTT.

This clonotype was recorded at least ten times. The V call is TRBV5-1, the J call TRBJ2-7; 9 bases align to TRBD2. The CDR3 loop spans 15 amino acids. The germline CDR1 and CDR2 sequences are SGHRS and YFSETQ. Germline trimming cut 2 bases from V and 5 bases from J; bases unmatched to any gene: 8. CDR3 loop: CASSFSGLAGNEQYF. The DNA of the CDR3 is TGCGCCAGCAGCTTCTCGGGGCTAGCGGGGAACGAGCAGTACTTC.

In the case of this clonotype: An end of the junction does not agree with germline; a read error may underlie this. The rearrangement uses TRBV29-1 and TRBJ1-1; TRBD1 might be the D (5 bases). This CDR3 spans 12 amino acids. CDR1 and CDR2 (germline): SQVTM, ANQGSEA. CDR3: CSVEGPNTGASF. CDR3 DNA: TGCAGCGTTGAGGGACCGAACACTGGAGCTTCCTTT.

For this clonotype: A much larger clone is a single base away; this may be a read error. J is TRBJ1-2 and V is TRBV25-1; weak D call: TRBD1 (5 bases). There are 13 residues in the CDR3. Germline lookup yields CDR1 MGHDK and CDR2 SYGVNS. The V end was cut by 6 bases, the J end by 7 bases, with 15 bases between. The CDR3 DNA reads TGTGCCAGCAGGACCGGGGCAGGGTTTGGCTACACCTTC. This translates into CASRTGAGFGYTF.

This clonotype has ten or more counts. This CDR3 reads CASRALHTGNTGELFF. The CDR3 DNA follows: TGTGCCAGCAGGGCTCTACACACTGGGAACACCGGGGAGCTGTTTTTT. This rearrangement joins TRBV11-2 to TRBJ2-2, with D hard to call. Per the germline V gene, CDR1 is SGHAT and CDR2 is FQNNGV. There are 16 residues in the CDR3. V was clipped by 6 bases and J by 1 base, with 15 bases between them.

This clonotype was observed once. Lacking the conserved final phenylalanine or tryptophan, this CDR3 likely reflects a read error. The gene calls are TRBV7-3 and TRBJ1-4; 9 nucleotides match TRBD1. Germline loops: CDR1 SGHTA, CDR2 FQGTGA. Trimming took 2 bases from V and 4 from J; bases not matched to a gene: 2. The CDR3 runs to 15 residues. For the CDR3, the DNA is TGTGCCAGCAGCTTAGGGGACAGGGTTAATGAAAAACTGTTTTCT. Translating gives CASSLGDRVNEKLFS.

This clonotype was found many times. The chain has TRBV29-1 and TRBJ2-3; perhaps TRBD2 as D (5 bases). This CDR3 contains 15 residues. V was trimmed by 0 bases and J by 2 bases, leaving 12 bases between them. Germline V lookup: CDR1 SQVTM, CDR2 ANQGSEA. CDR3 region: CSVEDLLANTDTQYF. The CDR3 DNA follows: TGCAGCGTTGAAGATCTTTTAGCGAACACAGATACGCAGTATTTT.

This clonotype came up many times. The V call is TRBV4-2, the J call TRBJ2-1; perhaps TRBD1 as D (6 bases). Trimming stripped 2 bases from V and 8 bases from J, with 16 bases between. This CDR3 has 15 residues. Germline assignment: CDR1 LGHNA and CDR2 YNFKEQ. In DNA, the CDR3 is TGTGCCAGCAGCCAATACTATTCGCAGGGGCATGAGCAGTTCTTC. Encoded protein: CASSQYYSQGHEQFF.

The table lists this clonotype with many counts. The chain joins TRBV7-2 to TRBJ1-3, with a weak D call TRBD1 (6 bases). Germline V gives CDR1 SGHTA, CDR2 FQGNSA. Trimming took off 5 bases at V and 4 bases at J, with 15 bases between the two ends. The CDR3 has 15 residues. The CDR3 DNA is TGTGCCAGCAGCATGGACAGTTTTCCCGGAAACACCATATATTTT. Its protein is CASSMDSFPGNTIYF. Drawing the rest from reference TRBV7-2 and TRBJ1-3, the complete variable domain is GAGVSQSPSNKVTEKGKDVELRCDPISGHTALYWYRQSLGQGLEFLIYFQGNSAPDKSGLPSDRFSAERTGGSVSTLTIQRTQQEDSAVYLCASSMDSFPGNTIYFGEGSWLTVV.

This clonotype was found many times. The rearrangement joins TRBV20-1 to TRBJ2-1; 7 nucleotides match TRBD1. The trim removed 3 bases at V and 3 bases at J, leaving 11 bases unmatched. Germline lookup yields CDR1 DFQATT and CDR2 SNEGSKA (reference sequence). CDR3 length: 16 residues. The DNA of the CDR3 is TGCAGTGCTAGCATCCGTAGACAGGGTGTCTACAATGAGCAGTTCTTC. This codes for CSASIRRQGVYNEQFF.

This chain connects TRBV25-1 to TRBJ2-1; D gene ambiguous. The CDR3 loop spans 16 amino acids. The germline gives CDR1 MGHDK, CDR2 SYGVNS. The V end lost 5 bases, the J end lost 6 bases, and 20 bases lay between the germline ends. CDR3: CASSLVPNRPFNEQFF. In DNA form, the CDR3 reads TGTGCCAGCAGTTTAGTGCCGAACCGTCCGTTCAATGAGCAGTTCTTC.

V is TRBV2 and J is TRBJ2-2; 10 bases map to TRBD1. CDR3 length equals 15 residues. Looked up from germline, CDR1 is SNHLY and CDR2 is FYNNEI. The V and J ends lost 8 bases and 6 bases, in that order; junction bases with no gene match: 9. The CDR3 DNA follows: TGTGCCAGCGTCTTGGGGACAGGGGAGGCCGGGGAGCTGTTTTTT. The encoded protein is CASVLGTGEAGELFF.

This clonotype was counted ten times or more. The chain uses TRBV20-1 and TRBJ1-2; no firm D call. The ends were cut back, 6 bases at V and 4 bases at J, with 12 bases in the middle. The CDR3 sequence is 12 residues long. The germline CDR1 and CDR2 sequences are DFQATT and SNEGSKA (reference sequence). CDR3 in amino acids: CSAPNGVYGYTF. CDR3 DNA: TGCAGTGCCCCGAACGGGGTCTATGGCTACACCTTC.

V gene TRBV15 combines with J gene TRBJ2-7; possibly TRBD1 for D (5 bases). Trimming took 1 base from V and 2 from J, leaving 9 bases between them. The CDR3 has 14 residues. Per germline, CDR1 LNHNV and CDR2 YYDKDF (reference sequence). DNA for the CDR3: TGTGCCACCAGCAGAGCAGGCAGGGCCTACGAGCAGTACTTC. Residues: CATSRAGRAYEQYF.

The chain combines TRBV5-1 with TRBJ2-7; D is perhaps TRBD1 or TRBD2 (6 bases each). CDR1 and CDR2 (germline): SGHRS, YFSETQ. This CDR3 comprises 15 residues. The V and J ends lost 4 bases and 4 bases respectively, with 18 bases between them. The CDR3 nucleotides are TGCGCCAGCAGCCCCCGGGTGGGGGGCTTTTACGAGCAGTACTTC. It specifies CASSPRVGGFYEQYF.

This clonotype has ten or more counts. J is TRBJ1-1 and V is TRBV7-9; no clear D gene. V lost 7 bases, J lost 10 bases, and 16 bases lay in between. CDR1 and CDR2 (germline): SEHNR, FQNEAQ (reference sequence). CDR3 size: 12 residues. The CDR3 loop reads CASIQLSGVAFF. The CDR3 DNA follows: TGTGCCAGCATCCAGTTGTCCGGGGTAGCTTTCTTT.

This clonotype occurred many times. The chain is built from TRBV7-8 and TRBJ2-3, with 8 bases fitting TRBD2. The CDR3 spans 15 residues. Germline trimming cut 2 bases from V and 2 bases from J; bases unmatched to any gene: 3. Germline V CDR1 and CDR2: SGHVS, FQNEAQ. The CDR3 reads CASSLWREVTDTQYF. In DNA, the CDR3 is TGTGCCAGCAGCTTATGGCGGGAGGTCACAGATACGCAGTATTTT.

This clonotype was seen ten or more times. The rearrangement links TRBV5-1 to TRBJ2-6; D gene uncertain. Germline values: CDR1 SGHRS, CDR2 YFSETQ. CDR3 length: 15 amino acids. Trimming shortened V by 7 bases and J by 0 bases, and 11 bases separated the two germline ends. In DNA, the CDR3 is TGCGCCAGCCAAATAAATCTCTCTGGGGCCAACGTCCTGACTTTC. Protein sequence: CASQINLSGANVLTF.

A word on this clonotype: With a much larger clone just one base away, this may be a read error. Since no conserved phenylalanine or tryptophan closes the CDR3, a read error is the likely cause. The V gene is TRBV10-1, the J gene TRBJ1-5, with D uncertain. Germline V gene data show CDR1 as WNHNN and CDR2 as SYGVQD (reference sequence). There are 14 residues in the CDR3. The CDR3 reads CASSTQYSNQPQHL. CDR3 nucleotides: TGTGCCAGCAGTACTCAATATAGCAATCAGCCCCAGCATCTT.

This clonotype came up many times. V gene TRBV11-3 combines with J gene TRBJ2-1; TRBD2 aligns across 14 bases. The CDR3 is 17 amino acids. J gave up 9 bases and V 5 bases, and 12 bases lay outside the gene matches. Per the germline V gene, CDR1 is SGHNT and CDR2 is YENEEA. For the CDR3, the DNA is TGTGCCAGCAGCCCACAACACGGGACTAGCGGGAGATTTGAGCAGTTCTTC. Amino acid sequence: CASSPQHGTSGRFEQFF.

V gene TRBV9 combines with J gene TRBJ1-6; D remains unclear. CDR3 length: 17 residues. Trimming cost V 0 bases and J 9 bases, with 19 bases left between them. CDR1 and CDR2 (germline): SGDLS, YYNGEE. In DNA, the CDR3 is TGTGCCAGCAGCGTAGGGTTTCGGGGATTGAATAGTTCACCCCTCCACTTT. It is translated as CASSVGFRGLNSSPLHF. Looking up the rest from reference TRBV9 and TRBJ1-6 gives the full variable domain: DSGVTQTPKHLITATGQRVTLRCSPRSGDLSVYWYQQSLDQGLQFLIQYYNGEERAKGNILERFSAQQFPDLHSELNLSSLELGDSALYFCASSVGFRGLNSSPLHFGNGTRLTVT.

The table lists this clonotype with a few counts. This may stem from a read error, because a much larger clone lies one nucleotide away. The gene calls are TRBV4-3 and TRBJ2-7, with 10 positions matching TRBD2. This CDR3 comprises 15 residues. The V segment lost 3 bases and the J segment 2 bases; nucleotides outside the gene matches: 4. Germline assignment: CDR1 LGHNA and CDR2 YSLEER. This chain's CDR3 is CASSHRTSGAYEQYF. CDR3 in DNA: TGCGCCAGCAGCCATAGGACTAGCGGCGCCTACGAGCAGTACTTC.